These T cell receptor beta chains were read from a single sample in a study of blood T cells in healthy people across ages. TCRdb independently ran MiXCR on the 5' RACE reads; one entry per CDR3 protein. The table has about 1.6 million distinct CDR3 sequences, 30% to 35% seen once. Input material: blood. The origin of the receptors is a woman under 40 in good health. CDR3s include the opening cysteine and the closing phenylalanine or tryptophan. D genes are given only for firm matches. The size entry is marked missing in some rows and otherwise reads once, few, many or a size class.

v_gene: TRBV20-1; d_gene: -; abundance: few; j_gene: TRBJ1-2; CDR3nt: TGCAGTGCCCGCTACACTCGGGGAGACTATGGCTACACCTTC; CDR3aa: CSARYTRGDYGYTF
v_gene: TRBV5-1; d_gene: -; abundance: -; j_gene: TRBJ2-5; CDR3nt: TGCGCCAGCAGCTTGCGAGACAGAGCCTGGGAGTACTTC; CDR3aa: CASSLRDRAWEYF
v_gene: TRBV7-2; d_gene: TRBD2; abundance: -; j_gene: TRBJ2-5; CDR3nt: TGTGCCAGCAGTTTCCCCATCGGTAGAGGACTAGCTCTGGTACAAGAGACCCAGTACTTC; CDR3aa: CASSFPIGRGLALVQETQYF
v_gene: TRBV20-1; d_gene: TRBD1; abundance: -; j_gene: TRBJ1-2; CDR3nt: TGCAGTGCCGAAGGGACAGAATCGGGAAGGGAGAACTATGGCTACACCTTC; CDR3aa: CSAEGTESGRENYGYTF
v_gene: TRBV18; d_gene: -; abundance: -; j_gene: TRBJ2-7; CDR3nt: TGTGCCAGCTCACCCGGGTTCCCGGTGGGTGTACGCGAGCAGTACTTC; CDR3aa: CASSPGFPVGVREQYF
v_gene: TRBV20-1; d_gene: TRBD2; abundance: -; j_gene: TRBJ2-5; CDR3nt: TGCAGTGCTACCCCCCGGACTAGCGGGAGGCAAGAGACCCAGTACTTC; CDR3aa: CSATPRTSGRQETQYF
v_gene: TRBV28; d_gene: TRBD2; abundance: -; j_gene: TRBJ2-3; CDR3nt: TGTGCCAGCAGCAGCCCGGGACTAGCGGGGGTCAGCACAGATACGCAGTATTTT; CDR3aa: CASSSPGLAGVSTDTQYF
v_gene: TRBV13; d_gene: -; abundance: many; j_gene: TRBJ2-5; CDR3nt: TGTGCCAGCAGCTCCCGGAGCCAAGAGACCCAGTACTTC; CDR3aa: CASSSRSQETQYF
v_gene: TRBV29-1; d_gene: TRBD2; abundance: -; j_gene: TRBJ2-3; CDR3nt: TGCAGCGTTGATGCTAGCGGGAGAGTTAGTACAGATACGCAGTATTTT; CDR3aa: CSVDASGRVSTDTQYF
v_gene: TRBV4-1; d_gene: -; abundance: -; j_gene: TRBJ1-4; CDR3nt: TGCGCCAGCAGCCAAGAGGAGCAGGGAACTGAAAAACTGTTTTTT; CDR3aa: CASSQEEQGTEKLFF
v_gene: TRBV7-9; d_gene: -; abundance: few; j_gene: TRBJ2-1; CDR3nt: TGTGCCAGCAGCTTAGGAGACCCATTAAGCCCCTACAATGAGCAGTTCTTC; CDR3aa: CASSLGDPLSPYNEQFF
v_gene: TRBV12-3/TRBV12-4; d_gene: TRBD2; abundance: -; j_gene: TRBJ2-7; CDR3nt: TGTGCCAGCAGTACGGGACTAGCGGGAGGGGGGCAGTACTTC; CDR3aa: CASSTGLAGGGQYF
v_gene: TRBV4-1; d_gene: TRBD1; abundance: -; j_gene: TRBJ1-6; CDR3nt: TGCGCCAGCAGCCAAGCGGACAGGTCTAATTCACCCCTCCACTTT; CDR3aa: CASSQADRSNSPLHF
v_gene: TRBV30; d_gene: -; abundance: -; j_gene: TRBJ2-5; CDR3nt: TGTGCCTGGAGTGTACAGCTACAAGAGACCCAGTACTTC; CDR3aa: CAWSVQLQETQYF
v_gene: TRBV3-1; d_gene: TRBD2; abundance: -; j_gene: TRBJ2-3; CDR3nt: TGTGCCAGCAGCCTGTGGTCTCAGCGGGGGGGCCCCAAAGATACGCAGTATTTT; CDR3aa: CASSLWSQRGGPKDTQYF
v_gene: TRBV20-1; d_gene: -; abundance: -; j_gene: TRBJ2-7; CDR3nt: TGCAGTGCTAGAGATATGGGGAACTCCTACGAGCAGTACTTC; CDR3aa: CSARDMGNSYEQYF
v_gene: TRBV11-2; d_gene: TRBD2; abundance: -; j_gene: TRBJ2-3; CDR3nt: TGTGCCAGCAGCTCGAAGACGGGACTAGCGGGAATCTTCACAGATACGCAGTATTTT; CDR3aa: CASSSKTGLAGIFTDTQYF
v_gene: TRBV7-9; d_gene: TRBD1; abundance: -; j_gene: TRBJ1-4; CDR3nt: TGTGCCAGCAGCGCGGGGACAGTTGCAACTAATGAAAAACTGTTTTTT; CDR3aa: CASSAGTVATNEKLFF
v_gene: TRBV12-3/TRBV12-4; d_gene: -; abundance: -; j_gene: TRBJ2-7; CDR3nt: TGTGCCAGCAGTCCCCTGGGTAGCGAGTACGAGCAGTACTTC; CDR3aa: CASSPLGSEYEQYF
v_gene: TRBV18; d_gene: -; abundance: few; j_gene: TRBJ2-7; CDR3nt: TGTGCCAGCTCACGACCCCAGGGGGGGAAGGACGAGCAGTACTTC; CDR3aa: CASSRPQGGKDEQYF
v_gene: TRBV27; d_gene: -; abundance: -; j_gene: TRBJ1-1; CDR3nt: TGTGCCAGCAGGTTACAGGGTGCCACTGAAGCTTTCTTT; CDR3aa: CASRLQGATEAFF
v_gene: TRBV20-1; d_gene: TRBD1; abundance: -; j_gene: TRBJ1-5; CDR3nt: TGCAGTGCTAGCCGAATTACAGGGGGAGCTAGCAATCAGCCCCAGCATTTT; CDR3aa: CSASRITGGASNQPQHF
v_gene: TRBV7-2; d_gene: -; abundance: -; j_gene: TRBJ2-1; CDR3nt: TGTGCCAGCAGCTTAGCTGACTATGGCCTGCTTGACAATGAGCAGTTCTTC; CDR3aa: CASSLADYGLLDNEQFF
v_gene: TRBV7-3; d_gene: TRBD2; abundance: -; j_gene: TRBJ2-5; CDR3nt: TGTGCCAGCAGTTCACTAGCGGCCCCGGAAGAGACCCGGTACTTC; CDR3aa: CASSSLAAPEETRYF
v_gene: TRBV7-9; d_gene: TRBD1; abundance: -; j_gene: TRBJ2-7; CDR3nt: TGTGCCAGCAGCTACAGGGGAATCTACGAGCAGTACTTC; CDR3aa: CASSYRGIYEQYF
v_gene: TRBV7-8; d_gene: -; abundance: once; j_gene: TRBJ1-1; CDR3nt: TGTGCCAGCAGCTGGGGGACACAGAACACTGAAGCTTTCTTT; CDR3aa: CASSWGTQNTEAFF
v_gene: TRBV11-2; d_gene: TRBD2; abundance: few; j_gene: TRBJ2-3; CDR3nt: TGTGCCAGCAGCACCCTGACTAGCGGCACAGATACGCAGTATTTT; CDR3aa: CASSTLTSGTDTQYF
v_gene: TRBV10-3; d_gene: TRBD2; abundance: -; j_gene: TRBJ2-5; CDR3nt: TGTGCCATCAGTGCGGGGATAGCGGGAGCGCGGGAGACCCAGTACTTC; CDR3aa: CAISAGIAGARETQYF
v_gene: TRBV15; d_gene: TRBD2; abundance: -; j_gene: TRBJ2-1; CDR3nt: TGTGCCACCAGCAGAGATTACCATCCGGGACTGGCGGGAGGACACTCCTACAATGAGCAGTTCTTC; CDR3aa: CATSRDYHPGLAGGHSYNEQFF
v_gene: TRBV7-6; d_gene: TRBD1; abundance: few; j_gene: TRBJ2-7; CDR3nt: TGTGCCAGCAGCTTAGAGGGGACAGGGACTCACGAGCAGTACTTC; CDR3aa: CASSLEGTGTHEQYF
v_gene: TRBV20-1; d_gene: -; abundance: once; j_gene: TRBJ1-1; CDR3nt: TGCAGTGGACACCGGAACACTGAAGCTTTCTTT; CDR3aa: CSGHRNTEAFF
v_gene: TRBV28; d_gene: -; abundance: -; j_gene: TRBJ2-3; CDR3nt: TGTGCCAGCAGTTCCCAGCGGGTTTTGGCAGATACGCAGTATTTT; CDR3aa: CASSSQRVLADTQYF
v_gene: TRBV7-2; d_gene: -; abundance: -; j_gene: TRBJ1-5; CDR3nt: TGTGCCAGCAGGGAGGACCGTAATCAGCCCCAGCATTTT; CDR3aa: CASREDRNQPQHF
v_gene: TRBV20-1; d_gene: TRBD1; abundance: few; j_gene: TRBJ1-4; CDR3nt: TGCAGTGCTAGAGATCCGAGACAGGGGGACGAAAAACTGTTTTTT; CDR3aa: CSARDPRQGDEKLFF
v_gene: TRBV27; d_gene: -; abundance: -; j_gene: TRBJ2-7; CDR3nt: TGTGCCAGCAGTTTATCAGGGTGCTACGAGCAGTACTTC; CDR3aa: CASSLSGCYEQYF
v_gene: TRBV18; d_gene: -; abundance: few; j_gene: TRBJ2-7; CDR3nt: TGTGCCAGCTCACCGGGGGCCAGGGTCTCCTACGAGCAGTACTTC; CDR3aa: CASSPGARVSYEQYF
v_gene: TRBV6-6; d_gene: -; abundance: many; j_gene: TRBJ2-3; CDR3nt: TGTGCCAGCAGTTATCAGGGTGGCGATACGCAGTATTTT; CDR3aa: CASSYQGGDTQYF
v_gene: TRBV29-1; d_gene: -; abundance: -; j_gene: TRBJ1-2; CDR3nt: TGCAGCGACCTCCCGTTCGGGGCGCGAGGTGGCTACACCTTC; CDR3aa: CSDLPFGARGGYTF
v_gene: TRBV20-1; d_gene: -; abundance: -; j_gene: TRBJ2-7; CDR3nt: TGCAGTGCTAGAGATCTTGGGGGTGGTCACGAGCAGTACTTC; CDR3aa: CSARDLGGGHEQYF
v_gene: TRBV28; d_gene: -; abundance: few; j_gene: TRBJ2-7; CDR3nt: TGTGCCAGCAGTGCTAATAGGAGAGCTTACGAGCAGTACTTC; CDR3aa: CASSANRRAYEQYF
v_gene: TRBV15; d_gene: -; abundance: -; j_gene: TRBJ1-1; CDR3nt: TGTGCCACCAGCAGAGAGGCCAGGGTTGAAGCTTTCTTT; CDR3aa: CATSREARVEAFF
v_gene: TRBV18; d_gene: -; abundance: once; j_gene: TRBJ2-3; CDR3nt: TGTGCCAGCTCACCACAATCAGGGTTCACAGATACGCAGTATTTT; CDR3aa: CASSPQSGFTDTQYF
v_gene: TRBV20-1; d_gene: TRBD2; abundance: once; j_gene: TRBJ2-5; CDR3nt: TGCAGTGCCCAGGGGGCTAGCGGGGGACAAGAGACCCAGTACTTC; CDR3aa: CSAQGASGGQETQYF
v_gene: TRBV3-1; d_gene: -; abundance: -; j_gene: TRBJ2-1; CDR3nt: TGTGCCAGCAGCCAAGATACTAGCCAAAGCTCCTACAATGAGCAGTTCTTC; CDR3aa: CASSQDTSQSSYNEQFF
v_gene: TRBV9; d_gene: -; abundance: -; j_gene: TRBJ1-2; CDR3nt: TGTGCCACCTGGGCCCCAACCCAAGACTATGGCTACACCTTC; CDR3aa: CATWAPTQDYGYTF
v_gene: TRBV6-5; d_gene: -; abundance: -; j_gene: TRBJ2-1; CDR3nt: TGTGCCGGCAGTTACTACGGGGGCAATGAGCAGTTCTTC; CDR3aa: CAGSYYGGNEQFF
v_gene: TRBV6-5; d_gene: -; abundance: -; j_gene: TRBJ1-3; CDR3nt: TGTGCCAGCAGTTACGGTTCAGGCCCTGGAAACACCATATATTTT; CDR3aa: CASSYGSGPGNTIYF